These 9 T cell receptor beta chains originate from one sample sequenced in a study of shared clonotypes between healthy human individuals. Sequencing used immunoSEQ multiplex PCR; TCRdb keeps in-frame clones, though not all of them. The repertoire includes 650,000 to 700,000 clones, about 90% of them detected once, and 34% sits in the top ten. The sample consisted of memory CD8+ T cells from PBMCs. Regarding subset: CD45RO+ cells pooled with CCR7-negative TemRA cells. The receptors stem from a man in his late teens or twenties in good health. Some clones in this sample may be carry-over from other donors' samples.

The chain joins TRBV14 to TRBJ2-5; D perhaps matches TRBD1 (6 bases). The CDR3 loop spans 16 amino acids. V shed 0 bases and J shed 1 base, with 12 bases lying between them. The germline CDR1 and CDR2 sequences are SGHDN and FVKESK. CDR3 sequence: CASSQEQGYIQETQYF. The CDR3 DNA reads TGTGCCAGCAGCCAAGAACAGGGCTATATCCAAGAGACCCAGTACTTC. Combining the CDR3 with reference TRBV14 and TRBJ2-5 gives the whole variable domain EAGVTQFPSHSVIEKGQTVTLRCDPISGHDNLYWYRRVMGKEIKFLLHFVKESKQDESGMPNNRFLAERTGGTYSTLKVQPAELEDSGVYFCASSQEQGYIQETQYFGPGTRLLVL.

The V and J genes are TRBV19 and TRBJ2-1; the match to TRBD1 covers 9 bases. The V gene's germline CDR1 is LNHDA and CDR2 SQIVND (reference sequence). J gave up 6 bases and V 6 bases, and 6 bases lay outside the gene matches. The CDR3 consists of 14 residues. In DNA form, the CDR3 reads TGTGCCAGTAGACCGGGACAGGGCATCAATGAGCAGTTCTTC. This gives the protein CASRPGQGINEQFF. Supplemented by reference TRBV19 and TRBJ2-1, the full variable domain reads DGGITQSPKYLFRKEGQNVTLSCEQNLNHDAMYWYRQDPGQGLRLIYYSQIVNDFQKGDIAEGYSVSREKKESFPLTVTSAQKNPTAFYLCASRPGQGINEQFFGPGTRLTVL.

V and J are TRBV18 and TRBJ2-1; a weak D match, TRBD2 (5 bases). CDR3 length equals 15 residues. Deletions cut 0 bases from V and 8 bases from J, with 14 bases between. CDR1 and CDR2 (germline): KGHSH, LQKENI. DNA for the CDR3: TGTGCCAGCTCACCACCGGAGGCCCCTCTCGATGAGCAGTTCTTC. Protein: CASSPPEAPLDEQFF.

The gene calls are TRBV7-2 and TRBJ2-7, with 10 nucleotides matching TRBD2. V was clipped by 1 base and J by 5 bases; unmatched bases: 5. This CDR3 is 15 amino acids long. Germline-derived CDR1 and CDR2 are SGHTA and FQGNSA. The CDR3 here is CASSLVAGGIHEQYF. The DNA for the CDR3 is TGTGCCAGCAGCTTAGTAGCGGGAGGAATCCACGAGCAGTACTTC.

This chain links TRBV19 with TRBJ1-5; 7 bases agree with TRBD1. The CDR3 has 18 residues. CDR1 and CDR2 from the germline V gene are LNHDA and SQIVND (reference sequence). Germline trimming cut 5 bases from V and 1 base from J; bases unmatched to any gene: 14. CDR3 loop: CASSLLVWEGASNQPQHF. CDR3 coding DNA: TGTGCCAGTAGTTTATTGGTGTGGGAGGGGGCAAGCAATCAGCCCCAGCATTTT.

The chain is built from TRBV2 and TRBJ2-1; tentatively, D is TRBD1 (5 bases). The CDR3 runs 12 residues. The V end was cut by 4 bases, the J end by 5 bases, with 6 bases between. The germline gives CDR1 SNHLY, CDR2 FYNNEI. The CDR3 here is CASSGQNNEQFF. The CDR3 region has the DNA TGTGCCAGCAGTGGACAGAACAATGAGCAGTTCTTC.

This clone has just one count. The CDR3 region has the DNA TGTGCCAGCAGCTTGTTTACGGGGGGCGAATACGAGCAGTACTTC. Amino acids: CASSLFTGGEYEQYF. V gene TRBV5-6 combines with J gene TRBJ2-7, with D perhaps TRBD2 (7 bases). V gave up 1 base and J gave up 4 bases, with 15 bases separating them. Germline CDR1 reads SGHDT; CDR2 reads YYEEEE. The CDR3 runs to 15 residues. Complete variable domain (other parts from reference TRBV5-6 and TRBJ2-7): DAGVTQSPTHLIKTRGQQVTLRCSPKSGHDTVSWYQQALGQGPQFIFQYYEEEERQRGNFPDRFSGHQFPNYSSELNVNALLLGDSALYLCASSLFTGGEYEQYFGPGTRLTVT.

The rearrangement uses TRBV7-8 and TRBJ2-7; no firm D call. V gave up 1 base and J gave up 0 bases, with 13 bases separating them. This CDR3 has 16 amino acids. Germline V gene data show CDR1 as SGHVS and CDR2 as FQNEAQ. The CDR3 sequence is CASSLEAWPASYEQYF. DNA of the CDR3: TGTGCCAGCAGCTTAGAGGCCTGGCCAGCCTCCTACGAGCAGTACTTC. The variable domain in full, completed from reference TRBV7-8 and TRBJ2-7, reads GAGVSQSPRYKVAKRGQDVALRCDPISGHVSLFWYQQALGQGPEFLTYFQNEAQLDKSGLPSDRFFAERPEGSVSTLKIQRTQQEDSAVYLCASSLEAWPASYEQYFGPGTRLTVT.

The gene calls are TRBV19 and TRBJ2-7, with 9 bases aligning to TRBD2. Trimming at V came to 2 bases and at J to 2 bases, leaving 4 bases not matched to a gene. The CDR3 length is 15 residues. Per germline, CDR1 LNHDA and CDR2 SQIVND (reference sequence). This CDR3 is CASSISSGTPYEQYF. In DNA form, the CDR3 reads TGTGCCAGTAGTATATCTAGCGGGACCCCCTACGAGCAGTACTTC.